The rows below give T cell receptor beta chains drawn from one sample of a study of blood T cell repertoires in COVID-19. Using immunoSEQ multiplex PCR, the repertoire was profiled, and TCRdb retains in-frame clones only, with some absent. Among about 200,000 clones listed, roughly nine tenths were seen once. The sequencing sample was made of PBMCs or T cells enriched from blood (not recorded which). These receptors were taken from a woman aged 18-29 years who had recovered from COVID-19. Each CDR3 is given with its conserved first and last residue. D genes are given only for firm matches. Clone size is shown for a subset of rows, as once, few, many or a class of expanded clone.

J gene | clone size | D gene | V gene | CDR3 DNA | CDR3 protein
TRBJ1-1 | NA | TRBD1 | TRBV4-1 | TGCGCCAGCAGCCAAGGGCAGGGGGGTAGGAACACTGAAGCTTTCTTT | CASSQGQGGRNTEAFF
TRBJ1-2 | NA | NA | TRBV19 | TGTGCCACCTCAACAGGGCGCTATGGCTACACCTTC | CATSTGRYGYTF
TRBJ2-4 | NA | NA | TRBV28 | TGTGCCAGCAGTTTCGGGATCCTAGCCAAAAACATTCAGTACTTC | CASSFGILAKNIQYF
TRBJ2-2 | NA | TRBD1 | TRBV5-4 | TGTGCCAGCAGGGCCGGGACAGGGGACACCGGGGAGCTGTTTTTT | CASRAGTGDTGELFF
TRBJ1-2 | NA | NA | TRBV5-1 | TGCGCCAGCAGCCCGGGGGGGACTGGCTACACCTTC | CASSPGGTGYTF
TRBJ1-3 | NA | NA | TRBV7-9 | TGTGCCAGCAGTCCCAGTCCCTCTGGAAACACCATATATTTT | CASSPSPSGNTIYF
TRBJ1-2 | NA | NA | TRBV13 | TGTGCCAGCAGCGTCCGGACACTAAACGGGGGCTACACCTTC | CASSVRTLNGGYTF
TRBJ1-1 | large | TRBD1 | TRBV30 | TGTGCCTGGGGACAGGGCTTCGCTGAAGCTTTCTTT | CAWGQGFAEAFF
TRBJ2-3 | NA | TRBD2 | TRBV6-4 | TGTGCCAGCAGTGATCGGGGGGGCCCTCCAGATACGCAGTATTTT | CASSDRGGPPDTQYF
TRBJ1-1 | few | NA | TRBV27 | TGTGCCAGCAGTTTATATGCTGGGCGCACTGAAGCTTTCTTT | CASSLYAGRTEAFF
TRBJ2-7 | once | NA | TRBV6-1 | TGTGCCAGCAGGCCCTACAGCTACCACATTCTCGAGCAGTACTTC | CASRPYSYHILEQYF
TRBJ2-5 | NA | TRBD2 | TRBV4-1 | TGCGCCAGCAGCCAAGCGGCGGGGGACGTCCAAGAGACCCAGTACTTC | CASSQAAGDVQETQYF
TRBJ2-7 | NA | NA | TRBV28 | TGTGCCAGCAGTTTTAGCCCAAGCCATTTCTACGAGCAGTACTTC | CASSFSPSHFYEQYF
TRBJ1-4 | NA | TRBD1 | TRBV27 | TGTGCCAGCAGTTCCCACAGGGGTAGCGAAAAACTGTTTTTT | CASSSHRGSEKLFF
TRBJ2-7 | NA | TRBD1 | TRBV11-2 | TGTGCCAGCAGCGGTACAGGGGGCTACGAGCAGTACTTC | CASSGTGGYEQYF
TRBJ1-6 | few | NA | TRBV5-1 | TGCGCCAGCATGCAAGGGGGGGGCGTCAATTCACCCCTCCACTTT | CASMQGGGVNSPLHF
TRBJ1-5 | NA | NA | TRBV4-1 | TGCGCCAGCAGCCAAGGTTCAGGGCCTTATAGCAATCAGCCCCAGCATTTT | CASSQGSGPYSNQPQHF
TRBJ2-7 | NA | NA | TRBV4-1 | TGCGCCAGCAGCCAAGAAGTATTGGCGCGGGGGCCCCCAAGCTCCTACGAGCAGTACTTC | CASSQEVLARGPPSSYEQYF
TRBJ1-1 | NA | TRBD1 | TRBV7-9 | TGTGCCAGCAGCGTTACAGGGGGGAACACTGAAGCTTTCTTT | CASSVTGGNTEAFF
TRBJ1-6 | NA | TRBD1 | TRBV28 | TGTGCCAGCAGTTTATACAGGGGTAATTCACCCCTCCACTTT | CASSLYRGNSPLHF
TRBJ2-3 | NA | NA | TRBV5-1 | TGCGCCAGCAGAATCCACAGAACCACAGATACGCAGTATTTT | CASRIHRTTDTQYF
TRBJ2-7 | NA | TRBD1 | TRBV28 | TGTGCCAGCAGTCGACAGGGGGCCCACGAGCAGTACTTC | CASSRQGAHEQYF